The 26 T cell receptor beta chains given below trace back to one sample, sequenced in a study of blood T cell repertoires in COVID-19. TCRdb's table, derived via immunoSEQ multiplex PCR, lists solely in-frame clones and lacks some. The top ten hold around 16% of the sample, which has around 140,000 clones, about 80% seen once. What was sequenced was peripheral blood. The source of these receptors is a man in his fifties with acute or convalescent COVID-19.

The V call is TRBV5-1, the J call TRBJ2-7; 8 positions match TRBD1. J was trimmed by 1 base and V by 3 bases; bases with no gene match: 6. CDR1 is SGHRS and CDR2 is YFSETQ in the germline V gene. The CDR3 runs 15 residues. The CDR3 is CASSYDRQGSYEQYF. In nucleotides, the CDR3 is TGCGCCAGCAGCTACGACCGACAGGGGTCCTACGAGCAGTACTTC.

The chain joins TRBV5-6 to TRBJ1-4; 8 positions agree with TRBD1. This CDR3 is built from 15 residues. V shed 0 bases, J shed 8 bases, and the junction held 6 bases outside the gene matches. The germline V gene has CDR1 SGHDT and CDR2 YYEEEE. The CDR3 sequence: CASSLARTGKEKLFF. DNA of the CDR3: TGTGCCAGCAGCTTGGCACGGACAGGGAAGGAAAAACTGTTTTTT. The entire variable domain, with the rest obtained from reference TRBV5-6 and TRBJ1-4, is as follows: DAGVTQSPTHLIKTRGQQVTLRCSPKSGHDTVSWYQQALGQGPQFIFQYYEEEERQRGNFPDRFSGHQFPNYSSELNVNALLLGDSALYLCASSLARTGKEKLFFGSGTQLSVL.

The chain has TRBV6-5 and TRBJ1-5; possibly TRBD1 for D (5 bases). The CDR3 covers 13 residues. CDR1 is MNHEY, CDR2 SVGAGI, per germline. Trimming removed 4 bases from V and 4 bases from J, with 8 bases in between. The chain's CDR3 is CASSFAGNQPQHF. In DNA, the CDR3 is TGTGCCAGCAGTTTTGCAGGGAATCAGCCCCAGCATTTT.

CDR3 nucleotide sequence: TGTGCCAGCAGCTCAAGTGGGACTAGCGGGGGGCATACGCAGTATTTT. Protein sequence: CASSSSGTSGGHTQYF. The genes are TRBV13 and TRBJ2-3; 15 nucleotides match TRBD2. CDR1 is PRHDT, CDR2 FYEKMQ, per germline (reference sequence). This CDR3 has 16 residues. V lost 4 bases, J lost 7 bases, and 6 bases stayed unmatched.

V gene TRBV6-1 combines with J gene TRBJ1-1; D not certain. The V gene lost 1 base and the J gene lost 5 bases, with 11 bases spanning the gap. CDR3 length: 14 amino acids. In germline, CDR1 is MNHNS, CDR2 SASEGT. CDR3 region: CASSEVFRGTEAFF. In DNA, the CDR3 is TGTGCCAGCAGTGAAGTCTTTCGGGGTACTGAAGCTTTCTTT.

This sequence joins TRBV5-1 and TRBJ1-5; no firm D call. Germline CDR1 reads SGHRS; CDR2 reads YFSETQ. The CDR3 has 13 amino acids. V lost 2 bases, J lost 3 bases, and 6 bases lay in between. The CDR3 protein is CASSFGDNQPQHF. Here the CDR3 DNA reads TGCGCCAGCAGCTTTGGAGACAATCAGCCCCAGCATTTT.

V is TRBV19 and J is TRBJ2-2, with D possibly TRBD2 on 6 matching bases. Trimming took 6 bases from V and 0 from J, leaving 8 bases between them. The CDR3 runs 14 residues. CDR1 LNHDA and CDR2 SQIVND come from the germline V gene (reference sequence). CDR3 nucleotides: TGTGCCAGTAGCGGGACTTCGAACACCGGGGAGCTGTTTTTT. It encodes CASSGTSNTGELFF. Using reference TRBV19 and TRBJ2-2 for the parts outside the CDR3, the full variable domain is DGGITQSPKYLFRKEGQNVTLSCEQNLNHDAMYWYRQDPGQGLRLIYYSQIVNDFQKGDIAEGYSVSREKKESFPLTVTSAQKNPTAFYLCASSGTSNTGELFFGEGSRLTVL.

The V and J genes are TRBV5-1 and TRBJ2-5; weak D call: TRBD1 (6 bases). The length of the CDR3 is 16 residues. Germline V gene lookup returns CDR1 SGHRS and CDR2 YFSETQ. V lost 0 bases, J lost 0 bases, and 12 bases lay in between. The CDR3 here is CASSLGTGINQETQYF. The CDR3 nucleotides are TGCGCCAGCAGCTTGGGCACAGGGATTAACCAAGAGACCCAGTACTTC.

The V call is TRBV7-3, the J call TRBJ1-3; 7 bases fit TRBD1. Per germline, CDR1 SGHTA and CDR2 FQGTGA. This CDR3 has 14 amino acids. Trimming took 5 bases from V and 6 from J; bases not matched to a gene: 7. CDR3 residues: CASSIDRAANTIYF. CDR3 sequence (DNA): TGTGCCAGCAGCATAGACAGGGCAGCAAACACCATATATTTT. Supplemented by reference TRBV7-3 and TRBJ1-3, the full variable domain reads GAGVSQTPSNKVTEKGKYVELRCDPISGHTALYWYRQSLGQGPEFLIYFQGTGAADDSGLPNDRFFAVRPEGSVSTLKIQRTERGDSAVYLCASSIDRAANTIYFGEGSWLTVV.

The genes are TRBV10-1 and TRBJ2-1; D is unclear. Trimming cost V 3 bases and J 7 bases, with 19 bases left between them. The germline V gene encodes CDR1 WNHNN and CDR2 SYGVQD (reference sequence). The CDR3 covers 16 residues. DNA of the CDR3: TGCGCCAGCAGTGATGTCCACGCTACCCGCACGAATGAGCAGTTCTTC. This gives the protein CASSDVHATRTNEQFF.

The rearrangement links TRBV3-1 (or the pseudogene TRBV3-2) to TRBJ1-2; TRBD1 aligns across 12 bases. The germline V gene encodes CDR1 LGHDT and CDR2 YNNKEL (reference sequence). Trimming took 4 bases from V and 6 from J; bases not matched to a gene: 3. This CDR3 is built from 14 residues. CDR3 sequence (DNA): TGTGCCAGCAGCCTAGGGACAGGGGGCAATGGCTACACCTTC. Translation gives CASSLGTGGNGYTF.

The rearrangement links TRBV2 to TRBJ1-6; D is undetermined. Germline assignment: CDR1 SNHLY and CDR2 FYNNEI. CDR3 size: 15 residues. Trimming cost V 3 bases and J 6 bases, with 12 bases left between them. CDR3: CASSDGQESNSPLHF. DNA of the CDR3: TGTGCCAGCAGTGATGGTCAGGAAAGTAATTCACCCCTCCACTTT.

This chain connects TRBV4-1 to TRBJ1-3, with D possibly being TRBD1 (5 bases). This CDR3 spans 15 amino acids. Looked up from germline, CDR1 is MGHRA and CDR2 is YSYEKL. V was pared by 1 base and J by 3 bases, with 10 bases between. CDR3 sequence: CASSQVRGSGNTIYF. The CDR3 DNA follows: TGCGCCAGCAGCCAAGTTAGGGGAAGTGGAAACACCATATATTTT.

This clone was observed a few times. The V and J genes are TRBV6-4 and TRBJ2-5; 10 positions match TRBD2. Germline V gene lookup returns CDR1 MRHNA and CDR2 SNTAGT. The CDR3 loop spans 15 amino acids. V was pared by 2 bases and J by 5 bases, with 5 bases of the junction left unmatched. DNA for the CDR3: TGTGCCAGCAGTGACGTAGCGGGGGGTCTCGAGACCCAGTACTTC. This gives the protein CASSDVAGGLETQYF.

The CDR3 DNA reads as TGTGCCAGCAGCTTAGGGGTGACAGACCGTTTCTATGGCTACACCTTC. Its translation is CASSLGVTDRFYGYTF. The genes are TRBV5-5 and TRBJ1-2; D is perhaps TRBD1 (5 bases). Looked up from germline, CDR1 is SGHKS and CDR2 is YYEKEE (reference sequence). The CDR3 spans 16 residues. V was clipped by 2 bases and J by 4 bases, with 18 bases between them.

CDR3 protein: CASSFGDNSPLHF. CDR3 DNA: TGCGCCAGCAGCTTTGGAGATAATTCACCCCTCCACTTT. V is TRBV5-1 and J is TRBJ1-6; D gene ambiguous. This CDR3 contains 13 residues. Germline V lookup: CDR1 SGHRS, CDR2 YFSETQ. V lost 2 bases, J lost 5 bases, and 5 bases lay in between. Complete variable domain (other parts from reference TRBV5-1 and TRBJ1-6): KAGVTQTPRYLIKTRGQQVTLSCSPISGHRSVSWYQQTPGQGLQFLFEYFSETQRNKGNFPGRFSGRQFSNSRSEMNVSTLELGDSALYLCASSFGDNSPLHFGNGTRLTVT.

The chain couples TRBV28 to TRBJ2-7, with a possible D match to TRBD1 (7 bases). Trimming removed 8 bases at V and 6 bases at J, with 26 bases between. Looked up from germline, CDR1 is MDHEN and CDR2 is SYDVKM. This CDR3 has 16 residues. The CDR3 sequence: CASRQGGTGVLSEQYV. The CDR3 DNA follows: TGTGCCAGCCGCCAGGGGGGAACGGGGGTCCTAAGCGAGCAGTACGTC.

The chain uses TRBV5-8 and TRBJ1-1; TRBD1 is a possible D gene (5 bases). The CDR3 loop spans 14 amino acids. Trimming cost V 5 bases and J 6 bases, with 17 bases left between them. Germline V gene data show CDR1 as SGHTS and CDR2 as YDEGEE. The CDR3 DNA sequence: TGTGCCAGCAGTCTTTTTAGGGGCTGGCCTGAAGCTTTCTTT. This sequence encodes CASSLFRGWPEAFF.

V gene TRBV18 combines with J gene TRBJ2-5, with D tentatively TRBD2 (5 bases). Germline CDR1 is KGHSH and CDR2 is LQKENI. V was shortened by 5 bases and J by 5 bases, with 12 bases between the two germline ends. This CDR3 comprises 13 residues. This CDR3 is CASSRGKGETQYF. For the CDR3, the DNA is TGTGCCAGCTCAAGAGGGAAAGGGGAGACCCAGTACTTC.

The CDR3 DNA follows: TGCGCCAGCAGAGAGGGCGCCGATAGCAATCAGCCCCAGCATTTT. This encodes CASREGADSNQPQHF. This chain connects TRBV5-1 to TRBJ1-5; D is unclear. Germline V gene data show CDR1 as SGHRS and CDR2 as YFSETQ. The CDR3 is made up of 15 amino acids. V lost 5 bases to trimming and J lost 0 bases, with 12 bases between them.

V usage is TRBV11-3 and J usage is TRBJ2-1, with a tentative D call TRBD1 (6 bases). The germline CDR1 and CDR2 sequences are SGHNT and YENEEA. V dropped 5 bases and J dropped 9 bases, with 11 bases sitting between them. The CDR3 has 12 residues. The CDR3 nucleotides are TGTGCCAGCAGCGCCCCCAGGGGTGAGCAGTTCTTC. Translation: CASSAPRGEQFF.

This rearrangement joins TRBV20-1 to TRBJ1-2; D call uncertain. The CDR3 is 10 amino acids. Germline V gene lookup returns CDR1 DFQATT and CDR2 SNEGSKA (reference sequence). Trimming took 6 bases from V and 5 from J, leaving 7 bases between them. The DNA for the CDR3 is TGCAGTGCCGGCAGGTATGGCTACACCTTC. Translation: CSAGRYGYTF.

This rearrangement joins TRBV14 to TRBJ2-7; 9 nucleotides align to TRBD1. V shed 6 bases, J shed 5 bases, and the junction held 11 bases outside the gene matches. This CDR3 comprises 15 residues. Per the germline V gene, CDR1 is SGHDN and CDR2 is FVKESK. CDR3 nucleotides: TGTGCCAGCAGTCGGGACAGGGTGGTTTTCCACGAGCAGTACTTC. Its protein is CASSRDRVVFHEQYF.

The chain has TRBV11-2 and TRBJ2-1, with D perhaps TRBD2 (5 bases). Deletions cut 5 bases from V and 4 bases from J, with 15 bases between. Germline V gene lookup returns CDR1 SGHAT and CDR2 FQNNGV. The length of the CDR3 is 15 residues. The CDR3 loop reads CASSPLATGYNEQFF. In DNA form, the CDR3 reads TGTGCCAGCAGCCCTTTAGCAACGGGGTACAATGAGCAGTTCTTC.

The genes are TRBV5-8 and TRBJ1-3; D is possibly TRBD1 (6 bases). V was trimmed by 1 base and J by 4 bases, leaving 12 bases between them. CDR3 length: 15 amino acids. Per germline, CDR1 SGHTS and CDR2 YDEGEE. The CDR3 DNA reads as TGTGCCAGCAGCTTGAAAACAGGGTCAGGAAACACCATATATTTT. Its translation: CASSLKTGSGNTIYF.

The CDR3 DNA reads as TGTGCCAGCAGCCGGGACAGGGTGGGTCGAGGCTACACCTTC. Translation gives CASSRDRVGRGYTF. The chain couples TRBV3-1 (or the pseudogene TRBV3-2) to TRBJ1-2; 9 bases agree with TRBD1. This CDR3 has 14 residues. Germline CDR1 and CDR2: LGHDT and YNNKEL (reference sequence). V shed 4 bases and J 8 bases; nucleotides not matched to a gene: 8.